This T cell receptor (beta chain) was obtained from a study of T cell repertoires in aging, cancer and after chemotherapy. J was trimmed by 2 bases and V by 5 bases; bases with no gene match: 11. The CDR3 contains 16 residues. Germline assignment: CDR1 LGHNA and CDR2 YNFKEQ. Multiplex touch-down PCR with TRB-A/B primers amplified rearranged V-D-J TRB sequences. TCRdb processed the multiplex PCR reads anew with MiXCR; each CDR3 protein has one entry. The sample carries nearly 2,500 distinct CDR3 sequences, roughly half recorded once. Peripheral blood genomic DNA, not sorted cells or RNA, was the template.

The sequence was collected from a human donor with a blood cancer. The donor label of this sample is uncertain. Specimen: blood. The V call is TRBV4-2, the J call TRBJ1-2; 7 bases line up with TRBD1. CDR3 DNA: TGTGCCAGCAGCGCAGACACGGGACAGACCAACTATGGCTACACCTTC. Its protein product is CASSADTGQTNYGYTF.